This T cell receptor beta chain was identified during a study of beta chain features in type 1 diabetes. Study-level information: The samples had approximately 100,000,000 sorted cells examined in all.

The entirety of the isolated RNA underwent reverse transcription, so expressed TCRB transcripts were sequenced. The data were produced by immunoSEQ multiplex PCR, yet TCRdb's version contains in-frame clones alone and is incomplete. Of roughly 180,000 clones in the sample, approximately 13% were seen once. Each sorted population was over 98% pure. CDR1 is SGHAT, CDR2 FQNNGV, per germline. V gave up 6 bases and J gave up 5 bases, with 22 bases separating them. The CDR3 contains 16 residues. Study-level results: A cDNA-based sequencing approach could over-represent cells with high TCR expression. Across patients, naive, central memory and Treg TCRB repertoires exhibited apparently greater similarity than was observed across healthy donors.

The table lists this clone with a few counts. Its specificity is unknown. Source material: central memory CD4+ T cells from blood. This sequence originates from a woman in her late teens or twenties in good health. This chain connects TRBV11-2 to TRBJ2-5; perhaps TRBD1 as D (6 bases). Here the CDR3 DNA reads TGTGCCAGCAGTCTAACGCCACAGGGTCGAGGGGAGACCCAGTACTTC. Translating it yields CASSLTPQGRGETQYF.